One T cell receptor beta chain is described in this entry. The source of the sample is a study of blood T cell repertoires in COVID-19. The assay was immunoSEQ multiplex PCR, and TCRdb's table has in-frame clones only and misses some. This sample has some 180,000 clones, with roughly 77% found just once. This CDR3 region has 14 residues. Trimming at V came to 4 bases and at J to 2 bases, leaving 1 base not matched to a gene. Germline assignment: CDR1 SNHLY and CDR2 FYNNEI. The origin of this receptor is a woman in her thirties or forties with COVID-19, enrolled during active disease. The chain is built from TRBV2 and TRBJ1-2; 10 bases align to TRBD1. Material: peripheral blood. The CDR3 nucleotides are TGTGCCAGCAGTGGACAGGGGGCCAACTATGGCTACACCTTC. Translation: CASSGQGANYGYTF. The full variable domain, in which reference TRBV2 and TRBJ1-2 provide the parts outside the CDR3, is EPEVTQTPSHQVTQMGQEVILRCVPISNHLYFYWYRQILGQKVEFLVSFYNNEISEKSEIFDDQFSVERPDGSNFTLKIRSTKLEDSAMYFCASSGQGANYGYTFGSGTRLTVV.